This entry describes one T cell receptor beta chain. Its antigen is unidentified. These data originate in a study of T cell responses to AZD1222 COVID-19 vaccine. Study conclusions and caveats: The number of AZD1222 recipients seropositive at baseline was only five to seven. Donors skewed white British and female; clonal diversity was possibly underestimated.

Profiled with immunoSEQ multiplex PCR; TCRdb holds only in-frame clones, not every one. The repertoire holds roughly 180,000 clones, with under 95% as singletons. Germline V gene lookup returns CDR1 LGHDT and CDR2 YNNKEL (reference sequence). V shed 4 bases and J 5 bases; nucleotides not matched to a gene: 2. This CDR3 comprises 15 residues. The rearrangement links TRBV3-1 (or the pseudogene TRBV3-2) to TRBJ2-1; the match to TRBD2 covers 13 bases. The sequence was obtained from an adult who received the AZD1222 COVID-19 vaccine. The sequences come from peripheral blood, collected 28 days after the second AZD1222 dose. In DNA, the CDR3 is TGTGCCAGCAGCCGTGGGACTAGCGGGAACAATGAGCAGTTCTTC. The encoded protein is CASSRGTSGNNEQFF.